The table lists the clone carrying this TCR beta chain with a count of one. These data originate in a study of blood T cell repertoires in COVID-19. TCRdb keeps only in-frame clones here, not all; method: immunoSEQ multiplex PCR. Of a few hundred thousand clones listed, approximately 80% are singletons. The cohort comprised adults aged about 18 to 100 years residing in under 30 US areas. Germline V CDR1 and CDR2: MNHEY, SMNVEV (reference sequence). CDR3 size: 18 residues. Trimming stripped 6 bases from V and 0 bases from J, with 21 bases between. What was sequenced was PBMCs or T cells enriched from blood (not recorded which). The clonotype comes from a middle-aged woman with acute COVID-19. The chain has TRBV27 and TRBJ1-3; a possible D gene is TRBD1 (5 bases). In DNA form, the CDR3 reads TGTGCCAGCAGCCGGAACCTGGCAGGGCTGTTCTCTGGAAACACCATATATTTT. Protein: CASSRNLAGLFSGNTIYF.